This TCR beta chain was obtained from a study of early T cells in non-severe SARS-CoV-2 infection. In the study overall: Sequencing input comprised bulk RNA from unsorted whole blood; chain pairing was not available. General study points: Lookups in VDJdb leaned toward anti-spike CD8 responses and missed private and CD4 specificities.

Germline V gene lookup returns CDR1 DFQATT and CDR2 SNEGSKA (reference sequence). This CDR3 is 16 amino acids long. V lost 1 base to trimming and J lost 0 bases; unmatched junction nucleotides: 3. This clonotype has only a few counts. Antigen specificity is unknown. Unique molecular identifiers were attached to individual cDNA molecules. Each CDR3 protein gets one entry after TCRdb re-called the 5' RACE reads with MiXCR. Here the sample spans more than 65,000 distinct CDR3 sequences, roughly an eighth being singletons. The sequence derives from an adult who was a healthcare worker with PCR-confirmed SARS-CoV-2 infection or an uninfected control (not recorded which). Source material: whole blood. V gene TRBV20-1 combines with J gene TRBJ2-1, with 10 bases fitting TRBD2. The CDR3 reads CSARAASGSSYNEQFF. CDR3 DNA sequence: TGCAGTGCTAGAGCGGCTAGCGGGAGCTCCTACAATGAGCAGTTCTTC.